This T cell receptor (beta chain) came from a study of blood T cell repertoires in COVID-19. Study background: Sites in the United States, Italy and Spain provided acute and convalescent COVID-19 samples. PBMCs, B-cell-depleted T cells, or T cells were the source of the cDNA or gDNA that made up the material.

Enrolled through a virtual design, the participants were between about 18 and 100 years of age and came from fewer than 30 US areas. Donors were grouped by their self-reported clinical history. Generated by immunoSEQ multiplex PCR, the TCRdb table keeps only in-frame clones and is missing some. Of about 210,000 clones listed, about four fifths are singletons. V was pared by 4 bases and J by 5 bases, with 11 bases between. CDR1 is ENHRY, CDR2 SYGVKD, per germline. The CDR3 is 13 amino acids. The J gene is TRBJ2-5, the V gene TRBV10-3; D remains ambiguous. Input material: PBMCs or T cells enriched from blood (not recorded which). This receptor was identified in a woman between 45 and 65 years old with acute COVID-19. The CDR3: CAISASSVETQYF. CDR3 sequence (DNA): TGTGCCATCAGTGCTTCCTCCGTCGAGACCCAGTACTTC.